Each of the 6 T cell receptor beta chains below was sequenced from the same sample in a study of T cell responses to AZD1222 COVID-19 vaccine. Sequenced by immunoSEQ multiplex PCR; TCRdb stores in-frame clones only, minus some. This sample has 100,000 to 130,000 clones, with 86% found just once. Specimen: peripheral blood, collected on day 0 of AZD1222 vaccination. These receptors originate from an adult in good health.

This sequence joins TRBV28 and TRBJ2-7; no clear D gene. V lost 2 bases and J lost 4, with 12 bases in between. Germline V gene sequence: CDR1 MDHEN, CDR2 SYDVKM. The length of the CDR3 is 14 residues. The CDR3 DNA reads TGTGCCAGCAGTTTAGTGGGGAAGTATTACGAGCAGTACTTC. Translating it yields CASSLVGKYYEQYF.

This sequence joins TRBV6-2 or TRBV6-3 and TRBJ1-2; D is uncertain. The CDR3 runs to 15 residues. V was shortened by 2 bases and J by 0 bases, with 10 bases between the two germline ends. Germline V gives CDR1 MNHEY, CDR2 SVGEGT. CDR3 residues: CASSYKGTSNYGYTF. Written as DNA, the CDR3 is TGTGCCAGCAGTTACAAAGGCACGTCTAACTATGGCTACACCTTC.

V is TRBV19 and J is TRBJ1-4; 7 bases agree with TRBD1. CDR3 length equals 13 residues. Germline lookup yields CDR1 LNHDA and CDR2 SQIVND (reference sequence). V lost 5 bases, J lost 8 bases, and 5 bases stayed unmatched. The CDR3 DNA sequence: TGTGCCAGTAGTGTGACAGGGAACGAAAAACTGTTTTTT. It codes for CASSVTGNEKLFF. The complete variable domain, with remaining parts taken from reference TRBV19 and TRBJ1-4, reads DGGITQSPKYLFRKEGQNVTLSCEQNLNHDAMYWYRQDPGQGLRLIYYSQIVNDFQKGDIAEGYSVSREKKESFPLTVTSAQKNPTAFYLCASSVTGNEKLFFGSGTQLSVL.

V and J are TRBV7-9 and TRBJ1-1, with D possibly matching TRBD1 (6 bases). The length of the CDR3 is 17 residues. CDR1 SEHNR and CDR2 FQNEAQ come from the germline V gene (reference sequence). Trimming left V 3 bases short and J 3 bases short, with 20 bases between. DNA for the CDR3: TGTGCCAGCAGCTTGGGGTCGGGGGGCAATTCGGACACTGAAGCTTTCTTT. It yields the protein CASSLGSGGNSDTEAFF.

The chain recombines TRBV3-1 (or the pseudogene TRBV3-2) with TRBJ2-5; 12 bases agree with TRBD2. Germline V gene data show CDR1 as LGHDT and CDR2 as YNNKEL (reference sequence). The CDR3 contains 17 residues. V dropped 1 base and J dropped 5; count of bases not matched to a gene: 8. The CDR3 sequence: CASSQGALAGGWETQYF. In DNA, the CDR3 is TGTGCCAGCAGCCAAGGCGCACTAGCGGGGGGATGGGAGACCCAGTACTTC.

V gene TRBV6-1 combines with J gene TRBJ1-4; D ambiguous. The V gene lost 1 base and the J gene lost 14 bases, with 11 bases spanning the gap. There are 12 residues in the CDR3. Germline V CDR1 and CDR2: MNHNS, SASEGT. The CDR3 region is CASSEGGRWLFF. CDR3 coding DNA: TGTGCCAGCAGTGAAGGGGGTCGATGGCTGTTTTTT.